These T cell receptor beta chains were read from a single sample in a study of blood T cell repertoires in COVID-19. Produced via immunoSEQ multiplex PCR; TCRdb's table is partial and in-frame only. The table shows about 360,000 clones, with approximately 86% occurring only once. Sequencing input: peripheral blood. Receptors were obtained from a woman aged 55 to 70 with COVID-19, enrolled during active disease. CDR3s include the opening cysteine and the closing phenylalanine or tryptophan. Each record gives: V gene, J gene, CDR3 protein.

TRBV4-1	TRBJ2-3	CASSSPHRGRGDTQYF
TRBV6-5	TRBJ2-1	CASSTRPRTGNEQFF
TRBV18	TRBJ2-5	CASSPPGLDQETQYF
TRBV11-2	TRBJ1-6	CASSPRTGGSSYNSPLHF
TRBV6-2/TRBV6-3	TRBJ2-3	CASSYGLAGDTDTQYF
TRBV7-8	TRBJ1-2	CASSLSGRGIGGYTF
TRBV7-3	TRBJ2-1	CASSPRSGNNEQFF
TRBV6-5	TRBJ2-3	CASSRQGSDTQYF
TRBV11-1	TRBJ2-3	CASSLSGKLDTQYF
TRBV18	TRBJ1-5	CASSPGTPYYSNQPQHF
TRBV7-2	TRBJ2-1	CASSFPGSGNEQFF
TRBV4-3	TRBJ1-4	CASSQDLLRRHPAGEKLFF
TRBV2	TRBJ2-7	CASRRPGSYEQYF
TRBV5-4	TRBJ2-7	CASSEQAGGAYEQYF
TRBV12-3/TRBV12-4	TRBJ1-5	CASRGQGNQPQHF
TRBV30	TRBJ1-5	CAWSPPDRVNQPQHF
TRBV7-9	TRBJ1-3	CASEAGSPGNTIYF
TRBV7-8	TRBJ1-1	CASSFYRGEAFF
TRBV6-2/TRBV6-3	TRBJ1-2	CASSYSRQGNYGYTF